The 14 T cell receptor beta chains below were found in one sample sequenced in a study of blood T cell repertoires in COVID-19. Measured with immunoSEQ multiplex PCR; TCRdb has only the in-frame clones, and not every one. The data contain 350,000 to 450,000 clones, around 87% of them singletons. Material: peripheral blood. The receptor source for this set is a human donor in a cohort sampled during active COVID-19.

The CDR3 DNA reads TGTGCCAGTAGTACCGACAGGGGTAGCACTGAAGCTTTCTTT. Protein: CASSTDRGSTEAFF. The gene calls are TRBV19 and TRBJ1-1; 8 nucleotides line up with TRBD1. The CDR3 is 14 residues long. J was trimmed by 4 bases and V by 4 bases; bases with no gene match: 5. Germline values: CDR1 LNHDA, CDR2 SQIVND (reference sequence).

The chain employs TRBV7-8 and TRBJ1-5; 7 nucleotides agree with TRBD1. The CDR3 runs 17 residues. The germline V gene has CDR1 SGHVS and CDR2 FQNEAQ. V gave up 6 bases and J gave up 2 bases; unmatched junction bases: 13. Written as DNA, the CDR3 is TGTGCCAGCAGTCCGACAGGGCAGGTTTTTCGCAATCAGCCCCAGCATTTT. This sequence encodes CASSPTGQVFRNQPQHF. Full variable domain (outside the CDR3, taken from reference TRBV7-8 and TRBJ1-5): GAGVSQSPRYKVAKRGQDVALRCDPISGHVSLFWYQQALGQGPEFLTYFQNEAQLDKSGLPSDRFFAERPEGSVSTLKIQRTQQEDSAVYLCASSPTGQVFRNQPQHFGDGTRLSIL.

The J gene is TRBJ1-1, the V gene TRBV30; D is uncertain. The CDR3 extends over 15 amino acids. The V end lost 1 base, the J end lost 1 base, and 13 bases lay between the germline ends. From germline, CDR1 is GTSNPN and CDR2 SVGIG (reference sequence). In DNA form, the CDR3 reads TGTGCCTGGAGTGCCCCAGGAATCTCGAACACTGAAGCTTTCTTT. Translated, it gives CAWSAPGISNTEAFF.

V gene TRBV3-1 (or the pseudogene TRBV3-2) combines with J gene TRBJ2-2; 11 bases fit TRBD2. J lost 0 bases, V lost 1 base, and 1 base had no gene match. Germline-derived CDR1 and CDR2 are LGHDT and YNNKEL (reference sequence). CDR3 length equals 17 residues. The CDR3 spells CASSQGLAGTNTGELFF. The CDR3 DNA follows: TGTGCCAGCAGCCAAGGACTAGCGGGGACGAACACCGGGGAGCTGTTTTTT.

The V call is TRBV28, the J call TRBJ1-5; no clear D gene. The CDR3 spans 13 residues. Trimming cost V 7 bases and J 1 base, with 8 bases left between them. CDR1 is MDHEN, CDR2 SYDVKM, per germline. CDR3 nucleotides: TGTGCCAGCACCCCCTCGAGCAATCAGCCCCAGCATTTT. Translation: CASTPSSNQPQHF.

In regard to this clone: The same CDR3 can be traced to other DNA sequences in this sample. The DNA for the CDR3 is TGCGCCAGCAGCTTGGACTGGAGCTCTGGAAACACCATATATTTT. This sequence encodes CASSLDWSSGNTIYF. The J gene is TRBJ1-3, the V gene TRBV5-1; the D is unclear. Germline loops: CDR1 SGHRS, CDR2 YFSETQ. The CDR3 is 15 amino acids. Trimming removed 0 bases at V and 0 bases at J, with 7 bases between. Together with reference TRBV5-1 and TRBJ1-3, the CDR3 gives the full variable domain: KAGVTQTPRYLIKTRGQQVTLSCSPISGHRSVSWYQQTPGQGLQFLFEYFSETQRNKGNFPGRFSGRQFSNSRSEMNVSTLELGDSALYLCASSLDWSSGNTIYFGEGSWLTVV.

V is TRBV28 and J is TRBJ1-3, with 7 bases matching TRBD1. Looked up from germline, CDR1 is MDHEN and CDR2 is SYDVKM. This CDR3 has 17 amino acids. V lost 2 bases and J lost 1; bases outside the gene matches: 8. The CDR3 region is CASSLRRGPASGNTIYF. The CDR3 DNA follows: TGTGCCAGCAGTTTAAGGAGGGGGCCAGCGTCTGGAAACACCATATATTTT.

The gene calls are TRBV19 and TRBJ2-1; TRBD2 matches at 9 bases. CDR3 length: 15 residues. V lost 5 bases to trimming and J lost 4 bases; unmatched junction nucleotides: 6. Per germline, CDR1 LNHDA and CDR2 SQIVND (reference sequence). The CDR3 sequence is CASSYGSGSYNEQFF. In DNA form, the CDR3 reads TGTGCCAGTAGTTACGGTAGCGGGAGTTACAATGAGCAGTTCTTC.

The genes are TRBV3-1 (or the pseudogene TRBV3-2) and TRBJ2-2; no clear D. The CDR3 covers 13 residues. V was pared by 4 bases and J by 5 bases, with 8 bases between. Germline values: CDR1 LGHDT, CDR2 YNNKEL (reference sequence). The CDR3 loop reads CASSLQITGELFF. For the CDR3, the DNA is TGTGCCAGCAGCCTCCAGATTACCGGGGAGCTGTTTTTT.

This clone was counted between two and nine times. The V call is TRBV5-4, the J call TRBJ2-6, with unresolved D. Germline CDR1 reads SGHNT; CDR2 reads YYREEE (reference sequence). The V end lost 2 bases, the J end lost 2 bases, and 14 bases lay between the germline ends. This CDR3 region has 17 residues. The CDR3 loop is CASSFGWAQAGANVLTF. CDR3 coding DNA: TGTGCCAGCAGCTTCGGTTGGGCGCAGGCTGGGGCCAACGTCCTGACTTTC. Supplemented by reference TRBV5-4 and TRBJ2-6, the full variable domain reads ETGVTQSPTHLIKTRGQQVTLRCSSQSGHNTVSWYQQALGQGPQFIFQYYREEENGRGNFPPRFSGLQFPNYSSELNVNALELDDSALYLCASSFGWAQAGANVLTFGAGSRLTVL.

The V and J genes are TRBV5-1 and TRBJ1-2; D is possibly TRBD1 (5 bases). Germline V CDR1 and CDR2: SGHRS, YFSETQ. The CDR3 extends over 15 amino acids. Trimming removed 3 bases at V and 1 base at J, with 13 bases between. CDR3 DNA sequence: TGCGCCAGCAGCTCGGGCCAGGGATTTAACTATGGCTACACCTTC. Its translation: CASSSGQGFNYGYTF.

V and J are TRBV21-1 and TRBJ2-5; the DNA was not compared with TRBD2, the D call given in the table. TRBV21-1 is tagged as a pseudogene. The CDR3 runs 17 residues. Written as DNA, the CDR3 is TGTGCCAGCAGCTCACGGGTGGGACTAGCGGGAGAAGAGACCCAGTACTTC. Translating gives CASSSRVGLAGEETQYF.

The chain carries TRBV9 and TRBJ2-2; 9 nucleotides align to TRBD2. The length of the CDR3 is 16 residues. Trimming removed 3 bases from V and 5 bases from J; junction bases left unmatched: 8. Germline V CDR1 and CDR2: SGDLS, YYNGEE. CDR3 in amino acids: CASSAPGLAVTGELFF. The CDR3 DNA follows: TGTGCCAGCAGCGCTCCGGGACTAGCAGTTACCGGGGAGCTGTTTTTT.

Comment on this clone: In the same sample, other DNA sequences code for this CDR3. This rearrangement joins TRBV5-1 to TRBJ2-1; possibly TRBD2 for D (6 bases). Germline assignment: CDR1 SGHRS and CDR2 YFSETQ. Trimming cost V 0 bases and J 0 bases, with 7 bases left between them. There are 15 residues in the CDR3. In DNA, the CDR3 is TGCGCCAGCAGCTTGGACGGGGGCTCCTACAATGAGCAGTTCTTC. It codes for CASSLDGGSYNEQFF. The full variable domain, completed using reference TRBV5-1 and TRBJ2-1, is KAGVTQTPRYLIKTRGQQVTLSCSPISGHRSVSWYQQTPGQGLQFLFEYFSETQRNKGNFPGRFSGRQFSNSRSEMNVSTLELGDSALYLCASSLDGGSYNEQFFGPGTRLTVL.